This is a list of T cell receptor beta chains from one sample in a study of shared clonotypes between healthy human individuals. Produced via immunoSEQ multiplex PCR; TCRdb's table is partial and in-frame only. The sample includes about 600,000 clones, roughly four fifths seen only once; the top ten take 12%. Sequenced sample: PBMCs. The receptors were sampled from a woman between 35 and 50 years old in good health. Some clones in this sample may be carry-over from other donors' samples. Both conserved end residues are part of each CDR3. Each record gives: V gene, J gene, D gene, clone size, CDR3 protein, CDR3 DNA. The D gene is left open where the match is weak. Size is omitted from some rows. Given values are once, few, many or a class for expanded clones.

V: TRBV7-2; J: TRBJ2-7; D: TRBD1; size: NA; CDR3: CASSLAWDRDYEQYF; DNA: TGTGCCAGCAGCTTAGCCTGGGACAGGGACTACGAGCAGTACTTC
V: TRBV15; J: TRBJ1-2; D: NA; size: once; CDR3: CATSRDGEQGYGYTF; DNA: TGTGCCACCAGCAGAGATGGGGAACAGGGCTATGGCTACACCTTC
V: TRBV28; J: TRBJ2-5; D: TRBD2; size: NA; CDR3: CASSLGLAGVGTQYF; DNA: TGTGCCAGCAGTCTCGGACTAGCGGGAGTGGGGACCCAGTACTTC
V: TRBV5-1; J: TRBJ1-2; D: NA; size: NA; CDR3: CASSFLTVERGYTF; DNA: TGCGCCAGCAGCTTTTTGACAGTGGAGAGGGGCTACACCTTC
V: TRBV6-1; J: TRBJ2-7; D: NA; size: NA; CDR3: CAISEGNILYYEQYF; DNA: TGTGCCATCAGTGAGGGTAACATTCTGTACTACGAGCAGTACTTC
V: TRBV6-1; J: TRBJ1-5; D: NA; size: NA; CDR3: CASSEIGFRRPQHF; DNA: TGTGCCAGCAGTGAAATAGGGTTTCGACGGCCCCAGCATTTT
V: TRBV27; J: TRBJ2-3; D: TRBD2; size: NA; CDR3: CASSRLALDTQYF; DNA: TGTGCCAGCAGTCGACTAGCGTTGGATACGCAGTATTTT
V: TRBV19; J: TRBJ1-5; D: NA; size: NA; CDR3: CASSITGAQPQHF; DNA: TGTGCCAGTAGTATAACGGGGGCTCAGCCCCAGCATTTT
V: TRBV7-9; J: TRBJ1-1; D: NA; size: many; CDR3: CASSQGLRHTEAFF; DNA: TGTGCCAGCAGCCAGGGACTACGGCACACTGAAGCTTTCTTT
V: TRBV27; J: TRBJ2-1; D: TRBD1; size: NA; CDR3: CASSLRQGAHNEQFF; DNA: TGTGCCAGCAGTTTAAGGCAGGGGGCGCACAATGAGCAGTTCTTC
V: TRBV28; J: TRBJ1-1; D: NA; size: once; CDR3: CASSFRSGGWTEAFF; DNA: TGTGCCAGCAGTTTTAGGTCTGGGGGGTGGACTGAAGCTTTCTTT
V: TRBV2; J: TRBJ2-2; D: NA; size: NA; CDR3: CASRQTDATGELFF; DNA: TGTGCCAGCAGGCAGACAGATGCTACCGGGGAGCTGTTTTTT
V: TRBV7-6; J: TRBJ1-2; D: NA; size: NA; CDR3: CASSLAGEVGYTF; DNA: TGTGCCAGCAGCTTAGCTGGGGAAGTCGGCTACACCTTC
V: TRBV2; J: TRBJ2-1; D: NA; size: NA; CDR3: CASSSDSISYNEQFF; DNA: TGTGCCAGCAGCTCGGACTCAATTTCCTACAATGAGCAGTTCTTC
V: TRBV18; J: TRBJ1-4; D: NA; size: NA; CDR3: CASSPEVEKLFF; DNA: TGTGCCAGCTCACCGGAGGTCGAAAAACTGTTTTTT
V: TRBV5-4; J: TRBJ2-1; D: NA; size: NA; CDR3: CASSLDREGEQFF; DNA: TGTGCCAGCAGCTTGGACAGGGAAGGTGAGCAGTTCTTC
V: TRBV4-1; J: TRBJ2-2; D: NA; size: NA; CDR3: CASRPSGNTGELFF; DNA: TGCGCCAGCAGACCTTCCGGGAACACCGGGGAGCTGTTTTTT
V: TRBV7-8; J: TRBJ2-7; D: TRBD1; size: NA; CDR3: CASSPRQGRIGEQYF; DNA: TGTGCCAGCAGCCCGAGACAGGGGAGGATAGGCGAGCAGTACTTC
V: TRBV7-3; J: TRBJ2-1; D: NA; size: NA; CDR3: CASSLGVGGEQFF; DNA: TGTGCCAGCAGCTTAGGGGTGGGAGGAGAGCAGTTCTTC
V: TRBV14; J: TRBJ1-5; D: NA; size: NA; CDR3: CASSQDGDQPQHF; DNA: TGTGCCAGCAGCCAAGACGGGGATCAGCCCCAGCATTTT
V: TRBV23-1; J: TRBJ2-7; D: TRBD1; size: NA; CDR3: CASSQSFRGTYEQYF; DNA: TGCGCCAGCAGTCAATCGTTCAGGGGGACCTACGAGCAGTACTTC
V: TRBV11-3; J: TRBJ2-1; D: TRBD2; size: few; CDR3: CASSLDPSGNNEQFF; DNA: TGTGCCAGCAGCTTAGATCCTAGCGGAAACAATGAGCAGTTCTTC
V: TRBV7-3; J: TRBJ1-1; D: NA; size: NA; CDR3: CASSLNGGLNTEAFF; DNA: TGTGCCAGCAGCTTAAACGGGGGCCTGAACACTGAAGCTTTCTTT
V: TRBV6-4; J: TRBJ2-1; D: NA; size: NA; CDR3: CANRGAEVPNNEQFF; DNA: TGTGCCAACCGGGGGGCCGAGGTCCCTAACAATGAGCAGTTCTTC
V: TRBV5-4; J: TRBJ1-2; D: TRBD1; size: NA; CDR3: CASSLVGDREDGYTF; DNA: TGTGCCAGCAGCTTGGTCGGGGACAGGGAGGATGGCTACACCTTC
V: TRBV9; J: TRBJ2-1; D: TRBD2; size: NA; CDR3: CASSVTSGQTHEQFF; DNA: TGTGCCAGCAGCGTGACTAGCGGGCAAACCCATGAGCAGTTCTTC
V: TRBV6-5; J: TRBJ2-2; D: TRBD2; size: NA; CDR3: CASSSGLASGELFF; DNA: TGTGCCAGCAGTTCCGGACTAGCGAGCGGGGAGCTGTTTTTT
V: TRBV7-2; J: TRBJ2-3; D: TRBD2; size: NA; CDR3: CASSWGLADTQYF; DNA: TGTGCCAGCAGCTGGGGACTAGCAGATACGCAGTATTTT
V: TRBV30; J: TRBJ1-3; D: NA; size: NA; CDR3: CAWGGLTVAGNTIYF; DNA: TGTGCCTGGGGGGGGCTGACAGTGGCCGGAAACACCATATATTTT
V: TRBV10-3; J: TRBJ2-1; D: TRBD2; size: few; CDR3: CAIQGTSGSRNEQFF; DNA: TGTGCCATCCAGGGGACTAGCGGGAGTCGTAATGAGCAGTTCTTC
V: TRBV5-1; J: TRBJ2-7; D: TRBD1; size: NA; CDR3: CASSSQDRATYEQYF; DNA: TGCGCCAGCAGCTCCCAGGACAGGGCGACCTACGAGCAGTACTTC
V: TRBV28; J: TRBJ1-4; D: TRBD1; size: NA; CDR3: CASSLRGRTGGGKLFF; DNA: TGTGCCAGCAGTCTCCGGGGGCGGACAGGGGGAGGAAAACTGTTTTTT
V: TRBV4-1; J: TRBJ1-4; D: NA; size: NA; CDR3: CASSPLPALEKLFF; DNA: TGCGCCAGCAGCCCGCTCCCAGCCCTTGAAAAACTGTTTTTT
V: TRBV9; J: TRBJ2-1; D: TRBD2; size: NA; CDR3: CASSLIAGGSYNEQFF; DNA: TGTGCCAGCAGCCTTATAGCGGGGGGCTCCTACAATGAGCAGTTCTTC
V: TRBV28; J: TRBJ1-5; D: NA; size: NA; CDR3: CASSLRRGYYQPQHF; DNA: TGTGCCAGCAGTTTAAGAAGGGGGTATTACCAGCCCCAGCATTTT
V: TRBV28; J: TRBJ2-2; D: NA; size: NA; CDR3: CASSLRGGGYAGELFF; DNA: TGTGCCAGCAGTTTGAGGGGAGGCGGGTACGCCGGGGAGCTGTTTTTT
V: TRBV28; J: TRBJ1-5; D: NA; size: NA; CDR3: CASTPGLDGQPQHF; DNA: TGTGCCAGCACCCCGGGTCTAGATGGTCAGCCCCAGCATTTT
V: TRBV29-1; J: TRBJ1-4; D: NA; size: NA; CDR3: CSVRTVGGEKLFF; DNA: TGCAGCGTTCGGACAGTAGGGGGTGAAAAACTGTTTTTT
V: TRBV2; J: TRBJ2-5; D: TRBD2; size: NA; CDR3: CASVRGRAQETQYF; DNA: TGTGCCAGTGTACGTGGGAGGGCTCAAGAGACCCAGTACTTC
V: TRBV6-6; J: TRBJ2-1; D: TRBD2; size: NA; CDR3: CASSYPASGSSNEQFF; DNA: TGTGCCAGCAGTTACCCCGCCAGCGGGAGCTCCAATGAGCAGTTCTTC
V: TRBV5-4; J: TRBJ2-1; D: NA; size: NA; CDR3: CASSRPGQGWGEQFF; DNA: TGTGCCAGCAGCCGTCCGGGGCAGGGGTGGGGTGAGCAGTTCTTC
V: TRBV5-4; J: TRBJ1-2; D: NA; size: many; CDR3: CASSPGRAWGYTF; DNA: TGTGCCAGCAGCCCGGGCAGGGCATGGGGCTACACCTTC
V: TRBV4-3; J: TRBJ2-1; D: NA; size: NA; CDR3: CASSQVDGDEQFF; DNA: TGCGCCAGCAGCCAAGTGGACGGGGATGAGCAGTTCTTC
V: TRBV7-8; J: TRBJ2-1; D: TRBD2; size: NA; CDR3: CASSLGDYIPNEQFF; DNA: TGTGCCAGCAGCTTAGGGGACTACATTCCCAATGAGCAGTTCTTC
V: TRBV30; J: TRBJ2-4; D: NA; size: NA; CDR3: CACQGTKNIQYF; DNA: TGTGCCTGTCAGGGGACCAAAAACATTCAGTACTTC
V: TRBV2; J: TRBJ2-5; D: NA; size: NA; CDR3: CASSFTVGTQYF; DNA: TGTGCCAGCAGCTTTACTGTAGGGACCCAGTACTTC
V: TRBV18; J: TRBJ1-2; D: TRBD1; size: NA; CDR3: CASSRSPDRAEDGYTF; DNA: TGTGCCAGCTCACGATCCCCGGACAGGGCAGAAGATGGCTACACCTTC
V: TRBV11-3; J: TRBJ2-7; D: NA; size: NA; CDR3: CASSSRDGYEQYF; DNA: TGTGCCAGCAGCTCCCGGGACGGGTACGAGCAGTACTTC
V: TRBV5-6; J: TRBJ2-5; D: NA; size: NA; CDR3: CASSLERREETQYF; DNA: TGTGCCAGCAGCTTGGAGAGGCGGGAAGAGACCCAGTACTTC
V: TRBV9; J: TRBJ2-1; D: NA; size: NA; CDR3: CASSVGSGEGEQFF; DNA: TGTGCCAGCAGCGTTGGGTCCGGGGAAGGTGAGCAGTTCTTC
V: TRBV5-4; J: TRBJ2-1; D: NA; size: NA; CDR3: CASSSDGTPYNEQFF; DNA: TGTGCCAGCAGCTCGGACGGGACTCCATACAATGAGCAGTTCTTC
V: TRBV10-3; J: TRBJ1-6; D: NA; size: once; CDR3: CAISEGVGGYNSPLHF; DNA: TGTGCCATCAGTGAGGGTGTAGGGGGATATAATTCACCCCTCCACTTT
V: TRBV21-1; J: TRBJ1-4; D: NA; size: NA; CDR3: CASRNKKLFF; DNA: TGTGCCAGCAGAAATAAGAAACTGTTTTTT
V: TRBV10-3; J: TRBJ1-5; D: TRBD1; size: few; CDR3: CAISSGQGDQPQHF; DNA: TGTGCCATCAGCTCCGGACAGGGGGATCAGCCCCAGCATTTT
V: TRBV10-3; J: TRBJ2-1; D: NA; size: NA; CDR3: CAISGEPRLYNEQFF; DNA: TGTGCCATCAGTGGGGAACCCCGCTTGTACAATGAGCAGTTCTTC
V: TRBV30; J: TRBJ1-5; D: TRBD1; size: NA; CDR3: CAWSVHQGDQPQHF; DNA: TGTGCCTGGAGTGTACACCAGGGGGATCAGCCCCAGCATTTT
V: TRBV15; J: TRBJ2-7; D: NA; size: NA; CDR3: CATSRDPGASYEQYF; DNA: TGTGCCACCAGCAGAGATCCAGGGGCCTCCTACGAGCAGTACTTC
V: TRBV18; J: TRBJ2-2; D: NA; size: NA; CDR3: CASSPLTGRNTGELFF; DNA: TGTGCCAGCTCACCACTTACGGGACGGAACACCGGGGAGCTGTTTTTT
V: TRBV29-1; J: TRBJ2-3; D: TRBD2; size: NA; CDR3: CSVRGTSGRGSTDTQYF; DNA: TGCAGCGTTCGTGGGACTAGCGGGAGGGGAAGCACAGATACGCAGTATTTT
V: TRBV7-2; J: TRBJ2-6; D: NA; size: NA; CDR3: CASTQTGTSQVTF; DNA: TGTGCCAGCACCCAAACCGGGACATCCCAGGTTACTTTC